The 28 T cell receptor beta chains in this list originate from one sample, sequenced in a study of Ad26.COV2.S vaccination and SARS-CoV-2 variants. Treatment: roughly 18 received Ad26.COV2.S at low or high dose, single or two shots; 5 received placebo; per-sample allocation not given. Collection of the samples took place on day 63 after the first injection of vaccine or placebo. Assay used: immunoSEQ multiplex PCR; TCRdb lists only in-frame clones, some missing. The sample shows about half a million clones, roughly 87% of them seen only once. Here the sequenced sample was peripheral blood, taken in a trial of Ad26.COV2.S vaccine versus placebo. The receptors were gathered from a person aged 18-60 years who received the Ad26.COV2.S COVID-19 vaccine or a placebo.

This rearrangement joins TRBV10-1 to TRBJ2-1, with TRBD2 identical over 10 bases. The V gene end was trimmed by 8 bases and the J gene end by 0 bases; junction bases not matched to a gene: 13. This CDR3 region has 18 residues. Germline values: CDR1 WNHNN, CDR2 SYGVQD (reference sequence). DNA for the CDR3: TGCGCCAGCGGGGCTAGCGGGGGCGACTTGAGCTCCTACAATGAGCAGTTCTTC. The encoded protein is CASGASGGDLSSYNEQFF.

The rearrangement joins TRBV10-2 to TRBJ2-1; 8 bases agree with TRBD2. CDR3 length equals 15 residues. V shed 7 bases, J shed 5 bases, and the junction held 10 bases outside the gene matches. Per the germline V gene, CDR1 is WSHSY and CDR2 is SAAADI. CDR3 sequence (DNA): TGCGCCAGCACCCCAACTAGCGGAGCTAACAATGAGCAGTTCTTC. Translation: CASTPTSGANNEQFF.

V gene TRBV6-2 or TRBV6-3 combines with J gene TRBJ2-7; 8 nucleotides align to TRBD2. The V gene end was trimmed by 6 bases and the J gene end by 1 base; junction bases not matched to a gene: 11. The germline gives CDR1 MNHEY, CDR2 SVGEGT. This CDR3 has 16 amino acids. For the CDR3, the DNA is TGTGCCAGCAGCCCCCATAGCGGGGCGGGGTCCTACGAGCAGTACTTC. This codes for CASSPHSGAGSYEQYF.

In its sample, this clone was seen once. The chain is built from TRBV28 and TRBJ2-7; D is uncertain. This CDR3 spans 12 amino acids. CDR1 is MDHEN and CDR2 is SYDVKM in the germline V gene. V dropped 3 bases and J dropped 6 bases, with 9 bases sitting between them. The DNA for the CDR3 is TGTGCCAGCAGTTTGGCCCTTACCGAGCAGTACTTC. Protein product: CASSLALTEQYF.

The chain joins TRBV10-1 to TRBJ2-2; D might be TRBD1 (6 bases). Deletions cut 6 bases from V and 0 bases from J, with 11 bases between. The CDR3 extends over 15 amino acids. Germline V CDR1 and CDR2: WNHNN, SYGVQD (reference sequence). CDR3 nucleotides: TGCGCCAGCAGCCGGACAGAGTCGAACACCGGGGAGCTGTTTTTT. Its protein is CASSRTESNTGELFF.

There are a few counts of this clone. This chain links TRBV4-1 with TRBJ2-2; 8 bases line up with TRBD2. This CDR3 region has 15 residues. Trimming removed 4 bases from V and 4 bases from J; junction bases left unmatched: 5. Germline V lookup: CDR1 MGHRA, CDR2 YSYEKL. The CDR3 loop is CASSLGTRPTGELFF. The CDR3 nucleotides read TGCGCCAGCAGCCTTGGGACTAGACCCACCGGGGAGCTGTTTTTT.

V is TRBV11-2 and J is TRBJ2-3; 12 bases align to TRBD1. The germline V gene has CDR1 SGHAT and CDR2 FQNNGV. This CDR3 spans 15 amino acids. The J segment lost 8 bases and the V segment lost 6 bases, leaving 9 bases of the junction unmatched. CDR3 protein: CASSKPGQGAATQYF. The CDR3 DNA follows: TGTGCCAGCAGTAAACCGGGACAGGGGGCGGCTACGCAGTATTTT.

This chain links TRBV15 with TRBJ1-6; D is perhaps TRBD1 (6 bases). Germline CDR1 is LNHNV and CDR2 is YYDKDF (reference sequence). V lost 2 bases, J lost 6 bases, and 20 bases lay in between. There are 18 residues in the CDR3. The DNA of the CDR3 is TGTGCCACCAGCAGAACAGGGTTTGGTGATTTTATTAATTCACCCCTCCACTTT. This gives the protein CATSRTGFGDFINSPLHF.

This chain links TRBV2 with TRBJ1-2; a weak D match, TRBD1 (5 bases). Deletions cut 4 bases from V and 5 bases from J, with 11 bases between. The CDR3 has 13 residues. Germline values: CDR1 SNHLY, CDR2 FYNNEI. The CDR3 here is CASSVQVDYGYTF. For the CDR3, the DNA is TGTGCCAGCAGTGTACAGGTAGATTATGGCTACACCTTC. Variable domain in full (rest from reference TRBV2 and TRBJ1-2): EPEVTQTPSHQVTQMGQEVILRCVPISNHLYFYWYRQILGQKVEFLVSFYNNEISEKSEIFDDQFSVERPDGSNFTLKIRSTKLEDSAMYFCASSVQVDYGYTFGSGTRLTVV.

DNA for the CDR3: TGTGCCACATGTCGGACAGGGGAAAACTATGGCTACACCTTC. Amino acids: CATCRTGENYGYTF. The chain combines TRBV6-5 with TRBJ1-2; 9 bases are a match to TRBD1. Trimming removed 10 bases from V and 2 bases from J; junction bases left unmatched: 8. Germline V gene lookup returns CDR1 MNHEY and CDR2 SVGAGI. The CDR3 totals 14 residues.

The rearrangement links TRBV27 to TRBJ2-1, with TRBD2 identical over 13 bases. This CDR3 is built from 15 residues. Losses at the gene ends were 5 bases for V and 6 bases for J; bases not matched to a gene: 4. Per the germline V gene, CDR1 is MNHEY and CDR2 is SMNVEV (reference sequence). The CDR3 region is CASSPGTSGANEQFF. The DNA of the CDR3 is TGTGCCAGCAGTCCCGGGACTAGCGGGGCCAATGAGCAGTTCTTC.

V is TRBV5-1 and J is TRBJ1-3; D uncertain. The CDR3 contains 16 residues. Per the germline V gene, CDR1 is SGHRS and CDR2 is YFSETQ. Trimming pared 1 base from V and 0 bases from J, leaving 11 bases between. The CDR3 sequence: CASSLSGVTSGNTIYF. The CDR3 nucleotides are TGCGCCAGCAGCTTGTCCGGGGTAACCTCTGGAAACACCATATATTTT. Filled out from reference TRBV5-1 and TRBJ1-3, the complete variable domain reads KAGVTQTPRYLIKTRGQQVTLSCSPISGHRSVSWYQQTPGQGLQFLFEYFSETQRNKGNFPGRFSGRQFSNSRSEMNVSTLELGDSALYLCASSLSGVTSGNTIYFGEGSWLTVV.

This clone has just one count. This chain uses TRBV7-8 with TRBJ1-1; no clear D. This CDR3 has 13 residues. Trimming cost V 1 base and J 1 base, with 4 bases left between them. CDR1 SGHVS and CDR2 FQNEAQ come from the germline V gene. The CDR3 sequence: CASSLVGNTEAFF. CDR3 DNA sequence: TGTGCCAGCAGCTTAGTCGGGAACACTGAAGCTTTCTTT.

The J gene is TRBJ1-4, the V gene TRBV29-1, with D possibly matching TRBD1 (5 bases). This CDR3 contains 13 residues. The germline V gene has CDR1 SQVTM and CDR2 ANQGSEA. Trimming pared 6 bases from V and 7 bases from J, leaving 15 bases between. CDR3 loop: CSVRAPLTEKLFF. For the CDR3, the DNA is TGCAGCGTCAGGGCCCCCTTGACTGAAAAACTGTTTTTT.

This rearrangement joins TRBV7-2 to TRBJ1-4; D call uncertain. Looked up from germline, CDR1 is SGHTA and CDR2 is FQGNSA. The CDR3 is 14 residues long. V dropped 2 bases and J dropped 8 bases, with 12 bases sitting between them. CDR3 sequence: CASSLRHNGEKLFF. The CDR3 DNA follows: TGTGCCAGCAGCTTACGGCACAATGGCGAAAAACTGTTTTTT.

CDR3 coding DNA: TGTGCCAGCAGTTTATGGTCCGGCCTAATCGATGGCTACACCTTC. Translation gives CASSLWSGLIDGYTF. This sequence joins TRBV27 and TRBJ1-2; D gene uncertain. The CDR3 length is 15 residues. Germline lookup yields CDR1 MNHEY and CDR2 SMNVEV (reference sequence). V lost 1 base to trimming and J lost 6 bases, with 15 bases between them.

CDR3 residues: CASSQRQGENIQYF. The CDR3 nucleotides read TGTGCCAGCAGCCAAAGACAGGGAGAAAACATTCAGTACTTC. V usage is TRBV3-1 (or the pseudogene TRBV3-2) and J usage is TRBJ2-4; 7 nucleotides match TRBD1. This CDR3 has 14 amino acids. Germline V gives CDR1 LGHDT, CDR2 YNNKEL (reference sequence). V dropped 2 bases and J dropped 5; count of bases not matched to a gene: 3.

This chain links TRBV5-1 with TRBJ2-3; 8 nucleotides agree with TRBD2. The J segment lost 6 bases and the V segment lost 0 bases, leaving 6 bases of the junction unmatched. The CDR3 is made up of 15 amino acids. Germline V gene data show CDR1 as SGHRS and CDR2 as YFSETQ. The CDR3 is CASSLGLATPDTQYF. The CDR3, as DNA: TGCGCCAGCAGCTTGGGACTAGCGACTCCGGATACGCAGTATTTT.

The V call is TRBV3-1 (or the pseudogene TRBV3-2), the J call TRBJ2-2, with D perhaps TRBD1 (6 bases). The length of the CDR3 is 15 residues. CDR1 LGHDT and CDR2 YNNKEL come from the germline V gene (reference sequence). Trimming removed 4 bases at V and 3 bases at J, with 12 bases between. CDR3 DNA: TGTGCCAGCAGCCGAACAGGGAAATACACCGGGGAGCTGTTTTTT. Protein sequence: CASSRTGKYTGELFF.

The V and J genes are TRBV6-5 and TRBJ1-5; 7 bases agree with TRBD1. V gave up 6 bases and J gave up 8 bases; unmatched junction bases: 10. CDR3 length equals 14 residues. The germline V gene encodes CDR1 MNHEY and CDR2 SVGAGI. Here the CDR3 DNA reads TGTGCCAGCAGCCGCCGGGACAGAAGTGAGCCCCAGCATTTT. This gives the protein CASSRRDRSEPQHF.

This clone was detected once. The gene calls are TRBV10-2 and TRBJ2-1; 13 bases match TRBD2. Germline V lookup: CDR1 WSHSY, CDR2 SAAADI. V trimming: 11 bases; J trimming: 1 base; junction bases outside the gene matches: 20. CDR3 length: 20 residues. The CDR3: CAPREGTSGRATGSYNEQFF. The DNA for the CDR3 is TGCGCCCCACGGGAGGGTACTAGCGGGAGGGCCACCGGTTCCTACAATGAGCAGTTCTTC.

The genes are TRBV6-5 and TRBJ2-7; a possible D gene is TRBD1 (6 bases). Germline CDR1 is MNHEY and CDR2 is SVGAGI. V was pared by 6 bases and J by 4 bases, with 13 bases between. CDR3 length equals 13 residues. The DNA of the CDR3 is TGTGCCAGCAGACAGGGTCCGGGGTACGAGCAGTACTTC. As protein: CASRQGPGYEQYF.

The CDR3 is CASSPKLAGGNTGELFF. The CDR3 DNA sequence: TGTGCCAGCAGCCCCAAACTAGCGGGAGGGAACACCGGGGAGCTGTTTTTT. This chain links TRBV7-9 with TRBJ2-2, with 12 nucleotides matching TRBD2. Germline V gives CDR1 SEHNR, CDR2 FQNEAQ (reference sequence). V lost 5 bases to trimming and J lost 1 base; unmatched junction nucleotides: 5. The CDR3 totals 17 residues.

The chain has TRBV27 and TRBJ2-5; D is undetermined. Per germline, CDR1 MNHEY and CDR2 SMNVEV (reference sequence). V lost 4 bases and J lost 0, with 9 bases in between. The CDR3 totals 14 residues. The CDR3 is CASSSIPYQETQYF. CDR3 nucleotide sequence: TGTGCCAGCAGTTCCATCCCGTACCAAGAGACCCAGTACTTC.

The chain couples TRBV4-2 to TRBJ2-7; D is uncertain. The V end was cut by 5 bases, the J end by 0 bases, with 5 bases between. The germline V gene has CDR1 LGHNA and CDR2 YNFKEQ. The CDR3 loop spans 12 amino acids. Here the CDR3 reads CASSESSYEQYF. The CDR3 DNA reads as TGTGCCAGCAGCGAAAGCTCCTACGAGCAGTACTTC.

This clone was detected once. The V and J genes are TRBV5-1 and TRBJ1-6, with D perhaps TRBD1 (5 bases). The germline V gene has CDR1 SGHRS and CDR2 YFSETQ. The CDR3 contains 16 residues. V was clipped by 4 bases and J by 7 bases, with 18 bases between them. The CDR3 loop reads CASSDMARGPNSPLHF. The CDR3 DNA reads as TGCGCCAGCAGCGACATGGCACGGGGACCAAATTCACCCCTCCACTTT.

The gene calls are TRBV6-1 and TRBJ1-1; D is possibly TRBD1 (5 bases). CDR1 is MNHNS, CDR2 SASEGT, per germline. This CDR3 has 14 amino acids. Deletions cut 3 bases from V and 6 bases from J, with 14 bases between. The CDR3 DNA is TGTGCCAGCAGTGAGCGGGGACGGCGGTCTGAAGCTTTCTTT. Residues: CASSERGRRSEAFF.

The chain recombines TRBV5-6 with TRBJ2-7; the D is unclear. V lost 2 bases and J 0 bases, leaving 9 bases between the germline ends. The CDR3 runs 14 residues. Germline CDR1 and CDR2: SGHDT and YYEEEE. The CDR3: CASSFPGDSYEQYF. CDR3 DNA: TGTGCCAGCAGCTTCCCCGGAGACTCCTACGAGCAGTACTTC.